This T cell receptor (beta chain) comes out of a study of identical twins (dated by TCRdb to the mid-2010s). Regarding the complete study: To test whether fetal clonotypes persist, the study used deep sequencing on TCR alpha and beta repertoires from monozygotic twins, unrelated adults of various ages, and cord blood. Replicate twin experiments were performed at different times using different library preparation protocols to rule out contamination.

The V and J ends are trimmed by 5 bases and 5 bases, leaving 18 bases between them. The germline V gene (reference sequence) gives CDR1 as DFQATT and CDR2 as SNEGSKA. From cysteine to phenylalanine, the CDR3 is 14 amino acids long. Of all the DNA, just the CDR3 is kept, 42 bases in frame from base 1. All donors were healthy Caucasians. The study also sequenced three unrelated non-twin adults: a male aged 18 to 29, a male aged 50 to 59 and a female aged 50 to 59. Using Miltenyi CD45RO+ enrichment and human naive T-cell isolation kits, memory (CD45RO+) and naive T cells were isolated from PBMC. Note on this clonotype: The clone's antigen remains unknown. Base qualities are not recorded, but no much larger clone differs from it by a single base.

Here is what the overall study found, with its caveats: A weaker excess of twin sharing was found in beta out-of-frame sequences because the signal-to-noise ratio was lowered by fewer shared sequences. Because the same donors could not be followed over many years, conclusions were based on cross-sectional statistical analysis. Zero-insertion analyses could be partly confounded by invariant T cells such as MAIT and iNKT, though diverse VJ usage argued against such confounding for most clonotypes. Abundant cord blood beta clonotypes had fewer insertions, young adult naive repertoires showed a similar but weaker trend, and memory repertoires showed no such trend. Recombination models systematically underestimated out-of-frame TCR alpha sharing in monozygotic twins but agreed with sharing between unrelated individuals. Compared with coincidental sharing between unrelated individuals, out-of-frame TCR alpha sequences shared between twins showed an excess of sequences with low generation probability.

Library construction relied on 5' RACE. Instrument used: Illumina HiSeq 2000. A universal primer binding site was added through template switching, and the final cDNA carried a unique molecular identifier so that TCR cDNA molecules could be counted accurately. First-strand cDNA for TCR alpha and beta chains was synthesized from specific primers in the conserved constant-segment region. To control for contamination, each cDNA library was double barcoded with a SMART-Mk sample barcode plus Illumina barcodes. Two successive PCR steps introduced TruSeq adapter sequences along with Illumina sample barcodes. The Illumina HiSeq platform was used with custom primers to sequence TCR alpha and beta cDNA libraries. As for how the authors treated the data: Raw reads were processed with MiGEC to extract unique molecular identifiers, and MiXCR was used to determine CDR3 positions. Recombination models were inferred per individual with the repgenHMM and IGoR tools using an EM algorithm. Shared clonotype analysis was performed with the tcR package in R, normalizing sharing by the product of cloneset sizes. Out-of-frame nonproductive sequences were analyzed to study raw recombination free of thymic and clonal selection effects. TCRdb ran its own pipeline on the public reads, namely fastp trimming at Q25 and MiXCR clone calling, and kept in-frame beta chains. Rows with a matching CDR3 protein are joined into one entry that keeps the most common DNA and genes. In this record, the V and J calls reflect TCRdb's handling and not the investigators' own analysis. This sample holds 400,000 or so distinct CDR3 sequences; approximately 8.7% were observed only once. 8% to 10% of the sample goes to the ten largest clones.

The sample was naive T cells sorted from blood. The cell subset or site label on this specimen signifies: cells isolated with a human naive T-cell isolation kit. The receptor was isolated from a woman between 45 and 65 years old in good health. The rearranged segments are TRBV20-1 and TRBJ2-5, with a tentative D gene TRBD2 over 5 matching bases. The DNA is as follows: TGCAGTGCTGGCCCCCCGGCGACGGGGGAGACCCAGTACTTC. Its protein reads: CSAGPPATGETQYF.